This entry lists 32 T cell receptor beta chains sequenced from one sample in a study of beta chain features in type 1 diabetes. The entirety of the isolated RNA underwent reverse transcription, so expressed TCRB transcripts were sequenced. Here immunoSEQ multiplex PCR was the method, and the copy in TCRdb shows in-frame clones only, minus some. The table includes 450,000 to 550,000 clones, about 32% detected once. The sample taken for sequencing was naive CD4+ T cells from blood. The receptors derive from a man between 18 and 35 years old in good health.

The J gene is TRBJ2-3, the V gene TRBV28; no firm D call. Trimming shortened V by 5 bases and J by 2 bases, and 14 bases separated the two germline ends. Germline lookup yields CDR1 MDHEN and CDR2 SYDVKM. This CDR3 contains 15 residues. This CDR3 reads CASSPPRRPTDTQYF. The CDR3 DNA reads as TGTGCCAGCAGTCCCCCACGTAGGCCCACAGATACGCAGTATTTT.

This clone was recorded a few times. V gene TRBV29-1 combines with J gene TRBJ2-3, with D possibly being TRBD2 (6 bases). Between the trimmed V and J ends, which lost 6 bases and 3 bases, there was a span of 22 bases. CDR3 length: 16 residues. Germline V gives CDR1 SQVTM, CDR2 ANQGSEA. The CDR3 sequence is CSVHPFGGVGTDTQYF. CDR3 sequence (DNA): TGCAGCGTCCACCCCTTCGGGGGAGTAGGGACAGATACGCAGTATTTT.

This chain's CDR3 is CASSFWDKNIQYF. In nucleotides, the CDR3 is TGTGCCAGCAGTTTTTGGGACAAAAACATTCAGTACTTC. The chain has TRBV28 and TRBJ2-4; D ambiguous. Germline V lookup: CDR1 MDHEN, CDR2 SYDVKM. The germline V and J ends were trimmed by 3 bases and 3 bases, with 6 bases remaining between them. This CDR3 contains 13 residues.

The chain combines TRBV2 with TRBJ2-1; TRBD1 is a possible D gene (6 bases). V gave up 8 bases and J gave up 12 bases, with 14 bases separating them. The V gene's germline CDR1 is SNHLY and CDR2 FYNNEI. The CDR3 runs 11 residues. In nucleotides, the CDR3 is TGTGCCAGCTCCGCCGAGACAGGGCAGTTCTTC. Translated, it gives CASSAETGQFF.

The chain couples TRBV5-1 to TRBJ2-5, with D perhaps matching TRBD1 or TRBD2 (5 bases each). Trimming shortened V by 4 bases and J by 5 bases, and 18 bases separated the two germline ends. Germline CDR1 SGHRS, CDR2 YFSETQ. The CDR3 runs to 15 residues. The CDR3 bases are TGCGCCAGCAGCGTGGGAGTGAGGGGATGGGAGACCCAGTACTTC. As protein: CASSVGVRGWETQYF.

This clone appeared a few times. This chain links TRBV7-2 with TRBJ2-7; D unresolved. This CDR3 spans 15 amino acids. From germline, CDR1 is SGHTA and CDR2 FQGNSA. The V gene lost 1 base and the J gene lost 2 bases, with 12 bases spanning the gap. The CDR3: CASSLEGNVPYEQYF. The CDR3 bases are TGTGCCAGCAGCTTAGAGGGCAACGTCCCCTACGAGCAGTACTTC. The full variable domain, in which reference TRBV7-2 and TRBJ2-7 provide the parts outside the CDR3, is GAGVSQSPSNKVTEKGKDVELRCDPISGHTALYWYRQSLGQGLEFLIYFQGNSAPDKSGLPSDRFSAERTGGSVSTLTIQRTQQEDSAVYLCASSLEGNVPYEQYFGPGTRLTVT.

V is TRBV7-9 and J is TRBJ2-3; 8 nucleotides align to TRBD2. CDR1 and CDR2 from the germline V gene are SEHNR and FQNEAQ (reference sequence). This CDR3 comprises 15 residues. V shed 1 base and J 5 bases; nucleotides not matched to a gene: 5. The CDR3 region has the DNA TGTGCCAGCAGCTTAGACCCGGGAGGGCGAGATACGCAGTATTTT. Protein product: CASSLDPGGRDTQYF.

In its sample, this clone was seen a few times. The chain is built from TRBV28 and TRBJ2-7; D not resolved. Trimming took off 1 base at V and 2 bases at J, with 12 bases between the two ends. This CDR3 contains 15 residues. Germline V gene sequence: CDR1 MDHEN, CDR2 SYDVKM. DNA for the CDR3: TGTGCCAGCAGTTTATTAGGACCGAGAACCTACGAGCAGTACTTC. This codes for CASSLLGPRTYEQYF.

The rearrangement joins TRBV7-2 to TRBJ2-7; 8 nucleotides agree with TRBD1. The J segment lost 2 bases and the V segment lost 1 base, leaving 1 base of the junction unmatched. The CDR3 is made up of 14 amino acids. Germline loops: CDR1 SGHTA, CDR2 FQGNSA. CDR3 sequence reads: CASSLEDRAYEQYF. The CDR3 coding sequence is TGTGCCAGCAGCTTAGAGGACAGGGCCTACGAGCAGTACTTC.

The rearrangement links TRBV10-3 to TRBJ1-1, with 7 bases identical to TRBD1. Per the germline V gene, CDR1 is ENHRY and CDR2 is SYGVKD. The CDR3 consists of 15 residues. V shed 6 bases and J 4 bases; nucleotides not matched to a gene: 11. The CDR3 is CAISGGRGDGTEAFF. In DNA form, the CDR3 reads TGTGCCATCAGCGGTGGCAGGGGGGATGGCACTGAAGCTTTCTTT.

This clone has only a few counts. The CDR3 loop is CSAYSAYEQYF. Here the CDR3 DNA reads TGCAGTGCGTATAGCGCGTACGAGCAGTACTTC. This chain uses TRBV20-1 with TRBJ2-7; perhaps TRBD2 as D (5 bases). The CDR3 runs to 11 residues. The ends were cut back, 6 bases at V and 4 bases at J, with 10 bases in the middle. The germline CDR1 and CDR2 sequences are DFQATT and SNEGSKA (reference sequence).

The chain uses TRBV7-9 and TRBJ2-1; tentatively, D is TRBD1 (5 bases). Deletions cut 1 base from V and 4 bases from J, with 14 bases between. Germline CDR1 and CDR2: SEHNR and FQNEAQ (reference sequence). This CDR3 has 16 amino acids. The CDR3 here is CASSLEGGHSYNEQFF. CDR3 bases: TGTGCCAGCAGCTTAGAGGGCGGACACTCTTACAATGAGCAGTTCTTC.

The chain recombines TRBV30 with TRBJ1-2; D call uncertain. Trimming cost V 0 bases and J 4 bases, with 9 bases left between them. Germline V gene sequence: CDR1 GTSNPN, CDR2 SVGIG (reference sequence). The CDR3 has 13 residues. CDR3 sequence (DNA): TGTGCCTGGAGTGTTTTAGGTGTCTATGGCTACACCTTC. Translating it yields CAWSVLGVYGYTF.

The genes are TRBV28 and TRBJ2-5; 9 nucleotides align to TRBD2. V was pared by 3 bases and J by 5 bases, with 4 bases of the junction left unmatched. CDR1 and CDR2 (germline): MDHEN, SYDVKM. The CDR3 has 14 amino acids. In DNA, the CDR3 is TGTGCCAGCAGTTTCGCGGCGGGAGGGGAGACCCAGTACTTC. Its protein product is CASSFAAGGETQYF.

The chain links TRBV25-1 to TRBJ2-3, with 8 positions matching TRBD1. The germline V gene encodes CDR1 MGHDK and CDR2 SYGVNS. V lost 4 bases to trimming and J lost 1 base; unmatched junction nucleotides: 4. The CDR3 is 15 residues long. CDR3 bases: TGTGCCAGCAGTGGGACAGGGAAGGGCACAGATACGCAGTATTTT. It specifies CASSGTGKGTDTQYF.

This clone was observed a handful of times. In DNA form, the CDR3 reads TGTGCCAGCAGCCCGACCCCGGGGTCGGGGTTAGGGAGAAATGAGCAGTTCTTC. Its translation is CASSPTPGSGLGRNEQFF. This chain joins TRBV7-3 and TRBJ2-1; tentatively, D is TRBD2 (5 bases). V dropped 5 bases and J dropped 7 bases, with 27 bases sitting between them. This CDR3 is 18 amino acids long. Germline CDR1 reads SGHTA; CDR2 reads FQGTGA. The full variable domain, in which reference TRBV7-3 and TRBJ2-1 provide the parts outside the CDR3, is GAGVSQTPSNKVTEKGKYVELRCDPISGHTALYWYRQSLGQGPEFLIYFQGTGAADDSGLPNDRFFAVRPEGSVSTLKIQRTERGDSAVYLCASSPTPGSGLGRNEQFFGPGTRLTVL.

This chain uses TRBV30 with TRBJ2-5; D unresolved. The CDR3 contains 10 residues. Germline V lookup: CDR1 GTSNPN, CDR2 SVGIG (reference sequence). V was pared by 4 bases and J by 4 bases, with 4 bases between. CDR3 protein: CAWKSETQYF. CDR3 nucleotides: TGTGCCTGGAAGTCAGAGACCCAGTACTTC.

This clone was counted a few times. The chain links TRBV6-5 to TRBJ2-7, with D possibly called TRBD1 or TRBD2 (6 bases each). The CDR3 length is 14 residues. Per germline, CDR1 MNHEY and CDR2 SVGAGI. Trimming removed 4 bases at V and 5 bases at J, with 15 bases between. This CDR3 reads CASSSTRGADEQYF. CDR3 in DNA: TGTGCCAGCAGTTCCACTAGGGGGGCGGACGAGCAGTACTTC.

This clone occurred a few times. This chain connects TRBV9 to TRBJ2-7, with D tentatively TRBD1 or TRBD2 (5 bases each). CDR3 length: 15 amino acids. The germline CDR1 and CDR2 sequences are SGDLS and YYNGEE. The ends were cut back, 3 bases at V and 5 bases at J, with 18 bases in the middle. The CDR3 is CASSAAGTWRNEQYF. DNA for the CDR3: TGTGCCAGCAGCGCTGCTGGGACGTGGAGGAACGAGCAGTACTTC.

V gene TRBV29-1 combines with J gene TRBJ1-1; possibly TRBD1 for D (5 bases). V was shortened by 3 bases and J by 3 bases, with 11 bases between the two germline ends. CDR1 SQVTM and CDR2 ANQGSEA come from the germline V gene. The CDR3 totals 13 residues. This CDR3 is CSVEAGGDTEAFF. CDR3 coding DNA: TGCAGCGTTGAGGCCGGGGGGGACACTGAAGCTTTCTTT.

This clone was seen a handful of times. The chain couples TRBV29-1 to TRBJ1-1; tentatively, D is TRBD1 (5 bases). Deletions cut 2 bases from V and 10 bases from J, with 11 bases between. Per the germline V gene, CDR1 is SQVTM and CDR2 is ANQGSEA. CDR3 length: 11 amino acids. The chain's CDR3 is CSVEQGGRAFF. CDR3 coding DNA: TGCAGCGTTGAACAGGGAGGGAGAGCTTTCTTT.

The J gene is TRBJ1-4, the V gene TRBV29-1, with D possibly matching TRBD1 (5 bases). V was pared by 4 bases and J by 0 bases, with 12 bases between. CDR1 is SQVTM, CDR2 ANQGSEA, per germline. The CDR3 has 15 residues. The CDR3 region is CSVGYGTSTNEKLFF. The CDR3 DNA reads TGCAGCGTTGGATACGGGACGTCAACTAATGAAAAACTGTTTTTT.

The genes are TRBV28 and TRBJ1-4; no firm D call. V shed 2 bases and J shed 7 bases, with 5 bases lying between them. CDR3 length: 12 amino acids. Germline V gene lookup returns CDR1 MDHEN and CDR2 SYDVKM. Written as DNA, the CDR3 is TGTGCCAGCAGTTTACAGAGTGAAAAACTGTTTTTT. It yields the protein CASSLQSEKLFF.

This clone appeared a few times. The chain uses TRBV19 and TRBJ2-1, with D possibly matching TRBD2 (6 bases). The CDR3 is 13 residues long. Trimming shortened V by 6 bases and J by 9 bases, and 15 bases separated the two germline ends. Germline-derived CDR1 and CDR2 are LNHDA and SQIVND (reference sequence). CDR3 nucleotides: TGTGCCAGTAGCGGGACTCGCCCGGGTGAGCAGTTCTTC. It specifies CASSGTRPGEQFF.

Of note for this clone: The germline gene is not matched at one end of the junction; a read error may be the cause. The rearrangement joins TRBV6-1 to TRBJ2-7; D is unclear. CDR3 length: 13 amino acids. The germline V gene encodes CDR1 MNHNS and CDR2 SASEGT. Here the CDR3 DNA reads TGTGCCATCAGTGAGTCGGGCATGGGGGAGCAGTACTTC. It specifies CAISESGMGEQYF.

In its sample, this clone was seen a few times. At the DNA level, this CDR3 is encoded by other sequences in the same sample as well. The gene calls are TRBV29-1 and TRBJ2-5; 7 nucleotides line up with TRBD1. With 4 bases clipped from V and 5 bases from J, the junction kept 4 bases outside the gene matches. Germline V gives CDR1 SQVTM, CDR2 ANQGSEA. The CDR3 sequence is 12 residues long. CDR3 sequence reads: CSVGQGGETQYF. The CDR3 nucleotides read TGCAGCGTTGGACAGGGCGGGGAGACCCAGTACTTC. The variable domain in full, with the rest retrieved from reference TRBV29-1 and TRBJ2-5, is SAVISQKPSRDICQRGTSLTIQCQVDSQVTMMFWYRQQPGQSLTLIATANQGSEATYESGFVIDKFPISRPNLTFSTLTVSNMSPEDSSIYLCSVGQGGETQYFGPGTRLLVL.

As concerns this clone: Distinct nucleotide sequences in the sample also encode this CDR3. This sequence joins TRBV29-1 and TRBJ2-5; tentatively, D is TRBD1 or TRBD2 (6 bases each). This CDR3 spans 11 amino acids. In germline, CDR1 is SQVTM, CDR2 ANQGSEA. V lost 6 bases, J lost 5 bases, and 10 bases lay in between. CDR3 DNA: TGCAGCGTGGTAGGGGGGGAGACCCAGTACTTC. Translation: CSVVGGETQYF.

The gene calls are TRBV5-1 and TRBJ1-1, with D perhaps matching TRBD1 (5 bases). V was trimmed by 4 bases and J by 6 bases, leaving 16 bases between them. Germline assignment: CDR1 SGHRS and CDR2 YFSETQ. This CDR3 region has 14 residues. The CDR3 protein is CASSLDHLGAEAFF. CDR3 in DNA: TGCGCCAGCAGCCTGGACCATTTGGGGGCTGAAGCTTTCTTT.

The chain carries TRBV4-1 and TRBJ2-5; no firm D call. The ends were cut back, 1 base at V and 2 bases at J, with 14 bases in the middle. The germline V gene encodes CDR1 MGHRA and CDR2 YSYEKL. This CDR3 has 16 amino acids. DNA for the CDR3: TGCGCCAGCAGCCAAGTTCAGCTAGTAGAGCAAGAGACCCAGTACTTC. Residues: CASSQVQLVEQETQYF.

This chain joins TRBV25-1 and TRBJ2-3; D gene unclear. The V and J ends lost 3 bases and 2 bases respectively, with 12 bases between them. The CDR3 spans 15 residues. Germline loops: CDR1 MGHDK, CDR2 SYGVNS. The CDR3 DNA follows: TGTGCCAGCAGTGATCAGAAGCGAGACACAGATACGCAGTATTTT. Its protein product is CASSDQKRDTDTQYF.

The chain is built from TRBV18 and TRBJ2-5; the match to TRBD1 covers 7 bases. Trimming cost V 2 bases and J 4 bases; bases outside gene matches: 4. Germline values: CDR1 KGHSH, CDR2 LQKENI. The CDR3 is 14 residues long. CDR3 in amino acids: CASSPDRAAETQYF. The DNA for the CDR3 is TGTGCCAGCTCACCAGACAGGGCGGCAGAGACCCAGTACTTC.

The chain couples TRBV25-1 to TRBJ1-1; D remains unclear. Trimming stripped 6 bases from V and 4 bases from J, with 15 bases between. The CDR3 consists of 14 residues. CDR1 MGHDK and CDR2 SYGVNS come from the germline V gene. The CDR3 sequence: CASRDLGAGTEAFF. The DNA of the CDR3 is TGTGCCAGCAGGGACCTAGGCGCGGGCACTGAAGCTTTCTTT.